Shown below are 25 T cell receptor beta chains from a single sample sequenced in a study of cytomegalovirus exposure and HLA in healthy donors. Amplification used 60 Vbeta primers and 13 Jbeta primers. Sequencing used immunoSEQ multiplex PCR; TCRdb keeps in-frame clones, though not all of them. The table lists about 160,000 clones, around three quarters of them singletons. Sequenced material: PBMCs. The receptors originated from a woman between 50 and 59 years old in good health and CMV-seropositive.

This chain uses TRBV23-1 with TRBJ2-7; no firm D call. TRBV23-1 is an ORF; its function is uncertain. Trimming cost V 3 bases and J 5 bases, with 17 bases left between them. The CDR3 totals 15 residues. The CDR3: CASSHNHLRSHEQYF. The DNA of the CDR3 is TGCGCCAGCAGTCACAATCACCTTAGATCGCACGAGCAGTACTTC.

This clone was counted between two and nine times. The chain has TRBV9 and TRBJ2-2; perhaps TRBD2 as D (5 bases). Per germline, CDR1 SGDLS and CDR2 YYNGEE. V lost 2 bases, J lost 2 bases, and 7 bases lay in between. The CDR3 is 14 amino acids. The CDR3 region has the DNA TGTGCCAGCAGCGTTCTAGCAAACACCGGGGAGCTGTTTTTT. Translating it yields CASSVLANTGELFF.

The rearrangement joins TRBV4-2 to TRBJ2-2, with TRBD2 matching 9 bases. Germline V gene sequence: CDR1 LGHNA, CDR2 YNFKEQ. Trimming removed 0 bases from V and 4 bases from J; junction bases left unmatched: 6. The CDR3 consists of 17 residues. CDR3 nucleotide sequence: TGTGCCAGCAGCCAAGACGCGGGAGGGCCAGGCACCGGGGAGCTGTTTTTT. Translation gives CASSQDAGGPGTGELFF.

The CDR3 DNA reads as TGTGCCAGCAGACCCTCGATGGGGGGGGCCGGCTACACCTTC. This translates into CASRPSMGGAGYTF. This rearrangement joins TRBV28 to TRBJ1-2, with D perhaps TRBD1 (6 bases). Trimming removed 6 bases at V and 8 bases at J, with 19 bases between. The CDR3 is made up of 14 amino acids. Germline lookup yields CDR1 MDHEN and CDR2 SYDVKM.

The genes are TRBV9 and TRBJ1-5; no clear D. Germline loops: CDR1 SGDLS, CDR2 YYNGEE. This CDR3 contains 12 residues. Trimming pared 3 bases from V and 7 bases from J, leaving 8 bases between. The CDR3 here is CASSGPGQPQHF. DNA for the CDR3: TGTGCCAGCAGCGGACCCGGGCAGCCCCAGCATTTT.

CDR3 sequence (DNA): TGTGCCAGCAAGGGACAGGAGTTTTTCCTAACTAATGAAAAACTGTTTTTT. It translates to CASKGQEFFLTNEKLFF. The chain has TRBV28 and TRBJ1-4; TRBD1 matches 8 bases. The CDR3 spans 17 residues. Trimming cost V 7 bases and J 1 base; bases outside gene matches: 11. Germline loops: CDR1 MDHEN, CDR2 SYDVKM.

This clone was recorded once. The CDR3 protein is CASTPSGTYEQYF. The CDR3 coding sequence is TGTGCCAGCACCCCTAGCGGGACCTACGAGCAGTACTTC. This chain connects TRBV27 to TRBJ2-7; 9 bases are a match to TRBD2. The CDR3 runs 13 residues. Looked up from germline, CDR1 is MNHEY and CDR2 is SMNVEV (reference sequence). Trimming cost V 7 bases and J 2 bases; bases outside gene matches: 3.

J is TRBJ2-1 and V is TRBV7-9, with D tentatively TRBD1 (6 bases). This CDR3 is 12 amino acids long. Germline V lookup: CDR1 SEHNR, CDR2 FQNEAQ (reference sequence). Between the trimmed V and J ends, which lost 10 bases and 8 bases, there was a span of 15 bases. In DNA, the CDR3 is TGTGCCACGCCACAGGGCCTGGATGAGCAGTTCTTC. Its translation is CATPQGLDEQFF.

This sequence joins TRBV4-3 and TRBJ1-3; the D gene is possibly TRBD1 (5 bases). Germline V gives CDR1 LGHNA, CDR2 YSLEER. Trimming removed 1 base at V and 0 bases at J, with 10 bases between. This CDR3 spans 16 amino acids. Here the CDR3 reads CASSQGRGDSGNTIYF. The CDR3, as DNA: TGCGCCAGCAGCCAAGGACGGGGGGACTCTGGAAACACCATATATTTT.

This rearrangement joins TRBV5-5 to TRBJ2-5; 9 bases fit TRBD1. V dropped 4 bases and J dropped 5; count of bases not matched to a gene: 9. Germline loops: CDR1 SGHKS, CDR2 YYEKEE (reference sequence). The CDR3 covers 15 residues. CDR3 loop: CASSAGTGSRETQYF. The DNA for the CDR3 is TGTGCCAGCAGCGCCGGGACAGGGTCCCGGGAGACCCAGTACTTC.

The V and J genes are TRBV15 and TRBJ1-1; 9 positions match TRBD1. The CDR3 is 13 residues long. The ends lost 6 bases at V and 4 bases at J; junction bases unmatched: 3. CDR1 and CDR2 from the germline V gene are LNHNV and YYDKDF (reference sequence). CDR3 DNA: TGTGCCACCAGAGGGGACAGGGCCACTGAAGCTTTCTTT. It translates to CATRGDRATEAFF.

The rearrangement uses TRBV14 and TRBJ2-1; D is uncertain. The germline gives CDR1 SGHDN, CDR2 FVKESK. With 2 bases removed from V and 3 bases from J, the gap between germline ends came to 11 bases. This CDR3 contains 15 residues. The CDR3 region is CASSQNLTNYNEQFF. CDR3 DNA: TGTGCCAGCAGCCAAAACCTTACAAACTACAATGAGCAGTTCTTC.

Only one count was recorded for this clone. This chain joins TRBV5-5 and TRBJ2-3, with 8 bases that match TRBD2. Trimming removed 2 bases from V and 3 bases from J; junction bases left unmatched: 17. CDR1 is SGHKS and CDR2 is YYEKEE in the germline V gene (reference sequence). The CDR3 loop spans 19 amino acids. This CDR3 reads CASSLTGRASSASTDTQYF. The CDR3 nucleotides are TGTGCCAGCAGCTTAACCGGGAGGGCCTCCTCCGCCTCAACAGATACGCAGTATTTT.

The CDR3 loop is CASSIQGLWRNQPQHF. In nucleotides, the CDR3 is TGTGCCAGCAGTATACAGGGGCTATGGCGCAATCAGCCCCAGCATTTT. J is TRBJ1-5 and V is TRBV28; 7 bases are shared with TRBD1. The CDR3 loop spans 16 amino acids. The V gene end was trimmed by 5 bases and the J gene end by 2 bases; junction bases not matched to a gene: 9. The germline V gene encodes CDR1 MDHEN and CDR2 SYDVKM. Complete variable domain (other parts from reference TRBV28 and TRBJ1-5): DVKVTQSSRYLVKRTGEKVFLECVQDMDHENMFWYRQDPGLGLRLIYFSYDVKMKEKGDIPEGYSVSREKKERFSLILESASTNQTSMYLCASSIQGLWRNQPQHFGDGTRLSIL.

The chain joins TRBV7-2 to TRBJ2-2; D may be TRBD2 (6 bases). V was trimmed by 3 bases and J by 1 base, leaving 12 bases between them. Germline CDR1 SGHTA, CDR2 FQGNSA. The CDR3 loop spans 16 amino acids. The CDR3, as DNA: TGTGCCAGCAGCTTGGAGGGGCTCGGGAACACCGGGGAGCTGTTTTTT. It encodes CASSLEGLGNTGELFF. The whole variable domain, remainder taken from reference TRBV7-2 and TRBJ2-2, is GAGVSQSPSNKVTEKGKDVELRCDPISGHTALYWYRQSLGQGLEFLIYFQGNSAPDKSGLPSDRFSAERTGGSVSTLTIQRTQQEDSAVYLCASSLEGLGNTGELFFGEGSRLTVL.

V gene TRBV4-3 combines with J gene TRBJ2-7, with D possibly matching TRBD1 (5 bases). The CDR3 extends over 13 amino acids. In germline, CDR1 is LGHNA, CDR2 YSLEER. V was pared by 1 base and J by 5 bases, with 9 bases between. Here the CDR3 reads CASSQVGVDEQYF. CDR3 nucleotides: TGCGCCAGCAGCCAAGTAGGGGTAGACGAGCAGTACTTC.

The chain is built from TRBV7-8 and TRBJ2-1; D perhaps matches TRBD2 (5 bases). Germline V gene lookup returns CDR1 SGHVS and CDR2 FQNEAQ. There are 12 residues in the CDR3. V was trimmed by 7 bases and J by 10 bases, leaving 14 bases between them. This CDR3 reads CASIKAEGEQFF. The CDR3 DNA reads as TGTGCCAGCATCAAAGCGGAAGGCGAGCAGTTCTTC.

V usage is TRBV19 and J usage is TRBJ2-1; 10 bases agree with TRBD2. Germline CDR1 LNHDA, CDR2 SQIVND (reference sequence). This CDR3 region has 13 residues. J gave up 4 bases and V 9 bases, and 3 bases lay outside the gene matches. The CDR3 region has the DNA TGTGCCAGCAGCGGGAGGGTTTACAATGAGCAGTTCTTC. Translating gives CASSGRVYNEQFF. Complete variable domain (other parts from reference TRBV19 and TRBJ2-1): DGGITQSPKYLFRKEGQNVTLSCEQNLNHDAMYWYRQDPGQGLRLIYYSQIVNDFQKGDIAEGYSVSREKKESFPLTVTSAQKNPTAFYLCASSGRVYNEQFFGPGTRLTVL.

The chain couples TRBV18 to TRBJ1-5; the D is unclear. The V end lost 2 bases, the J end lost 7 bases, and 9 bases lay between the germline ends. The CDR3 consists of 13 residues. CDR1 and CDR2 from the germline V gene are KGHSH and LQKENI. CDR3 sequence: CASSPAPGQPQHF. The CDR3 coding sequence is TGTGCCAGCTCACCAGCGCCGGGACAGCCCCAGCATTTT.

This clone is a singleton in its sample. The chain recombines TRBV5-4 with TRBJ2-3; D ambiguous. Trimming stripped 2 bases from V and 6 bases from J, with 13 bases between. Germline V gene data show CDR1 as SGHNT and CDR2 as YYREEE (reference sequence). This CDR3 comprises 14 residues. CDR3: CASSFPRGDDTQYF. The CDR3 DNA reads as TGTGCCAGCAGCTTCCCAAGAGGTGATGATACGCAGTATTTT.

This clone was seen a handful of times. CDR3: CASSPPGGGVKSYEQYF. The CDR3 DNA sequence: TGCGCCAGCAGCCCCCCGGGGGGGGGAGTTAAGTCCTACGAGCAGTACTTC. The genes are TRBV5-1 and TRBJ2-7, with 8 bases aligning to TRBD2. The CDR3 runs to 17 residues. The V segment lost 4 bases and the J segment 1 base; nucleotides outside the gene matches: 13. Germline assignment: CDR1 SGHRS and CDR2 YFSETQ.

There are a few counts of this clone. A junction boundary mismatches the germline segment, possibly from a read error. The chain links TRBV5-1 to TRBJ2-5, with TRBD2 identical over 14 bases. The CDR3 totals 17 residues. Germline V lookup: CDR1 SGHRS, CDR2 YFSETQ. The CDR3 sequence: CASSLGLAGVIQETQYF. The CDR3 DNA reads TGCGCCAGCAGTTTGGGACTAGCGGGGGTCATCCAAGAGACCCAGTACTTC.

This chain connects TRBV5-1 to TRBJ2-1; tentatively, D is TRBD2 (6 bases). V was shortened by 0 bases and J by 4 bases, with 11 bases between the two germline ends. CDR1 and CDR2 from the germline V gene are SGHRS and YFSETQ. The CDR3 covers 15 residues. The CDR3 sequence is CASSLGGKGYNEQFF. CDR3 bases: TGCGCCAGCAGCTTGGGCGGGAAGGGTTACAATGAGCAGTTCTTC.

V is TRBV4-3 and J is TRBJ2-2; no clear D gene. Per germline, CDR1 LGHNA and CDR2 YSLEER. This CDR3 region has 16 residues. V lost 5 bases and J lost 4, with 17 bases in between. The CDR3 is CASSNEPIPATGELFF. The CDR3 DNA is TGCGCCAGCAGCAATGAGCCGATTCCTGCCACCGGGGAGCTGTTTTTT.

V and J are TRBV7-2 and TRBJ1-3; D gene unclear. Germline CDR1 is SGHTA and CDR2 is FQGNSA. The CDR3 runs 15 residues. Trimming took off 1 base at V and 0 bases at J, with 7 bases between the two ends. The CDR3 is CASSLDGVSGNTIYF. The CDR3 nucleotides read TGTGCCAGCAGCTTAGACGGGGTCTCTGGAAACACCATATATTTT.